This T cell receptor beta chain was sequenced in a study of CD4 and CD8 cells across lung adenocarcinoma regions. V gave up 5 bases and J gave up 0 bases, with 13 bases separating them. Germline assignment: CDR1 MNHEY and CDR2 SMNVEV (reference sequence). There are 16 residues in the CDR3. TCRdb fed the PCR reads into MiXCR, producing one record per CDR3 protein. The data hold fewer than 30,000 distinct CDR3 sequences, with roughly half observed a single time. Sample: CD8+ T cells from the center of a lung tumor. This chain connects TRBV27 to TRBJ2-2; D is possibly TRBD2 (6 bases). The receptor was isolated from a male donor with lung adenocarcinoma. The CD4 and CD8 labels of this study may be unreliable. CDR3 in DNA: TGTGCCAGCAGTCCGCGGGGCACCACGAACACCGGGGAGCTGTTTTTT. Amino acids: CASSPRGTTNTGELFF.